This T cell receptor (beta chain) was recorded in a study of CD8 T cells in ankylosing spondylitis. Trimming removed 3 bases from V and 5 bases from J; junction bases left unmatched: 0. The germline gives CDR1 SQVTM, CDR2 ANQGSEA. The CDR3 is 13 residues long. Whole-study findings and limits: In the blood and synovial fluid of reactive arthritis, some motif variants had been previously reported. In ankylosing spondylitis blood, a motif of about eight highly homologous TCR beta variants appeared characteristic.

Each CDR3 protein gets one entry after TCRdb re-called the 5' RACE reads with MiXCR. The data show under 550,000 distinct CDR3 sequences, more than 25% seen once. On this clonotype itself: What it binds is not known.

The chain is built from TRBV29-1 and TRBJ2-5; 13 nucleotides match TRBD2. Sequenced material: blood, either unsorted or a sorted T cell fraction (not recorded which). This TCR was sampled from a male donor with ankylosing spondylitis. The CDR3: CSVETSGRETQYF. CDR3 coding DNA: TGCAGCGTTGAGACTAGCGGGAGGGAGACCCAGTACTTC. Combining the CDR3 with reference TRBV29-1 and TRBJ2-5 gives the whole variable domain SAVISQKPSRDICQRGTSLTIQCQVDSQVTMMFWYRQQPGQSLTLIATANQGSEATYESGFVIDKFPISRPNLTFSTLTVSNMSPEDSSIYLCSVETSGRETQYFGPGTRLLVL.